This T cell receptor beta chain was observed in a study of PD-1 blockade in classical Hodgkin lymphoma. Study information: Once every 2 weeks, patients received intravenous nivolumab at 3 mg/kg.

Concerning this clone: Its antigen is unknown.

Notes on the study in general: A reduction in baseline TCR diversity was reportedly seen in newly diagnosed patients relative to healthy donors. Differences between repertoires have undefined causes, possibly disease activity or prior therapy. Complete responders matched newly diagnosed patients in baseline diversity.

Relapse after autologous stem cell transplantation occurred in every patient, and brentuximab vedotin exposure varied. Repertoires were generated with immunoSEQ multiplex PCR, while TCRdb's copy carries only in-frame clones and drops some. The sample shows tens of thousands of clones, around 89% of them seen only once. Sequencing was performed on peripheral blood mononuclear cells (PBMCs), taken at baseline. This receptor was identified in a human donor with classical Hodgkin lymphoma.

As DNA, the CDR3 is TGTGCCAGCAGTCCACCTGCCTGGGACAGCAAATCACAAGCTTTCTTT. Translating gives CASSPPAWDSKSQAFF. This sequence joins TRBV7-6 and TRBJ1-1, with 7 nucleotides matching TRBD1. The germline CDR1 and CDR2 sequences are SGHVS and FNYEAQ. Unmatched junction bases numbered 19, after V lost 6 bases and J lost 9 bases. The CDR3 runs to 16 residues.